The present TCR beta chain was sequenced within a study of post-analysis software for immune sequencing data. Findings and caveats of the study: There was significantly lower normalized Chao1 diversity in multiple sclerosis patients than in controls. Relative to controls, patients had 4 or 5 TRBV segments at higher frequency, with TRBV5-6, TRBV5-1 and TRBV20-1 among these.

Points on this clonotype: What it binds is not known.

Per the germline V gene, CDR1 is SEHNR and CDR2 is FQNEAQ (reference sequence). The CDR3 length is 13 residues. Trimming at V came to 5 bases and at J to 5 bases, leaving 5 bases not matched to a gene. The authors incorporated unique molecular identifiers into the TCR beta cDNA libraries. TCRdb analysed the PCR reads with MiXCR anew, one entry per CDR3 protein. The sample holds approximately 360,000 distinct CDR3 sequences, less than 40% seen once. The chain uses TRBV7-9 and TRBJ1-2; 7 bases align to TRBD1. Sequencing input: blood. This TCR was recovered from a girl aged 10 to 17 with multiple sclerosis. CDR3 region: CASSPGGRYGYTF. The CDR3 bases are TGTGCCAGCAGCCCAGGGGGGCGGTATGGCTACACCTTC.